These 13 T cell receptor beta chains came from one sample sequenced in a study of cytomegalovirus exposure and HLA in healthy donors (dated by TCRdb to the late 2010s). Receptor amplification or capture employed the immunoSEQ multiplex PCR assay. A mixture of 60 forward primers for TCR Vbeta segments and 13 reverse primers for TCR Jbeta segments was used in the multiplex PCR. The immuneACCESS repertoire file appears here via TCRdb, limited to in-frame rearrangements. These files lack a portion of the clones; in checked studies, under half of the deficit traces to unresolved V genes, and the cause of the others is not known. The sample table gives 60,000 to 75,000 clones. About 3.8% of the sample comes from the top ten. Sample: PBMCs. Source of these receptors: a female donor in good health and CMV-seropositive.

The chain couples TRBV7-9 to TRBJ1-2; the D is unclear. Trimming removed 1 base from V and 4 bases from J, with 10 bases in between. This CDR3 contains 14 residues. Germline CDR1 and CDR2: SEHNR and FQNEAQ (reference sequence). CDR3 sequence reads: CASSLERKLYGYTF. CDR3 coding DNA: TGTGCCAGCAGCTTAGAGAGGAAACTCTATGGCTACACCTTC.

The chain is built from TRBV7-9 and TRBJ2-3; 8 bases are a match to TRBD2. Germline values: CDR1 SEHNR, CDR2 FQNEAQ (reference sequence). The V and J ends lost 2 bases and 7 bases, in that order; junction bases with no gene match: 5. The CDR3 totals 14 residues. The CDR3 spells CASSLRAGVYTQYF. The CDR3 nucleotides are TGTGCCAGCAGCTTACGAGCGGGAGTATATACGCAGTATTTT.

In regard to this clone: Other DNA sequences of this sample code for an identical CDR3. The genes are TRBV18 and TRBJ1-2; TRBD1 matches at 8 bases. The CDR3 is made up of 12 amino acids. CDR1 and CDR2 from the germline V gene are KGHSH and LQKENI. V lost 5 bases, J lost 4 bases, and 0 bases stayed unmatched. CDR3 bases: TGTGCCAGCTCAGGACAGGGCTATGGCTACACCTTC. Its translation: CASSGQGYGYTF.

The chain combines TRBV28 with TRBJ2-7, with unresolved D. With 3 bases removed from V and 6 bases from J, the gap between germline ends came to 9 bases. The CDR3 consists of 12 residues. Germline lookup yields CDR1 MDHEN and CDR2 SYDVKM. The CDR3 sequence: CASSFSPGEQYF. The CDR3 coding sequence is TGTGCCAGCAGTTTCTCACCGGGCGAGCAGTACTTC.

The V gene is TRBV4-3, the J gene TRBJ2-3; maybe TRBD1 (5 bases). Trimming removed 4 bases from V and 2 bases from J, with 13 bases in between. CDR1 is LGHNA and CDR2 is YSLEER in the germline V gene. This CDR3 comprises 15 residues. CDR3 DNA: TGCGCCAGCAGCCGAGGTCCCAGGGACACAGATACGCAGTATTTT. Its translation is CASSRGPRDTDTQYF.

V usage is TRBV2 and J usage is TRBJ2-2; 7 bases match TRBD1. Losses at the gene ends were 6 bases for V and 3 bases for J; bases not matched to a gene: 13. The CDR3 runs 17 residues. From germline, CDR1 is SNHLY and CDR2 FYNNEI. The CDR3 DNA reads as TGTGCCAGCAGCCATACAGGGGTCGGTTTAGACACCGGGGAGCTGTTTTTT. Its protein product is CASSHTGVGLDTGELFF.

This rearrangement joins TRBV18 to TRBJ2-3; possibly TRBD1 for D (5 bases). V gave up 2 bases and J gave up 3 bases, with 9 bases separating them. Germline assignment: CDR1 KGHSH and CDR2 LQKENI. The CDR3 is 14 amino acids. CDR3 sequence (DNA): TGTGCCAGCTCACCAGGGGCTTGGACAGATACGCAGTATTTT. Its protein product is CASSPGAWTDTQYF.

This rearrangement joins TRBV7-9 to TRBJ2-7; D may be TRBD1 (5 bases). The V and J ends lost 4 bases and 0 bases respectively, with 13 bases between them. The CDR3 covers 15 residues. The germline V gene encodes CDR1 SEHNR and CDR2 FQNEAQ (reference sequence). CDR3 amino acids: CASSSQTAFSYEQYF. CDR3 sequence (DNA): TGTGCCAGCAGCTCGCAGACAGCCTTCTCCTACGAGCAGTACTTC.

This sequence joins TRBV18 and TRBJ1-2; D uncertain. CDR3 length equals 14 residues. The germline CDR1 and CDR2 sequences are KGHSH and LQKENI. Between the trimmed V and J ends, which lost 0 bases and 8 bases, there was a span of 13 bases. The CDR3 nucleotides are TGTGCCAGCTCACCACCAGACGGGTTCGGAGGCTACACCTTC. The encoded protein is CASSPPDGFGGYTF.

V usage is TRBV13 and J usage is TRBJ2-2; D remains ambiguous. V lost 0 bases to trimming and J lost 1 base, with 3 bases between them. Per germline, CDR1 PRHDT and CDR2 FYEKMQ (reference sequence). CDR3 length: 14 residues. The CDR3 region has the DNA TGTGCCAGCAGCTTAGGCCGGAACACCGGGGAGCTGTTTTTT. It translates to CASSLGRNTGELFF.

The chain uses TRBV4-3 and TRBJ2-1, with 12 bases fitting TRBD2. With 0 bases clipped from V and 4 bases from J, the junction kept 1 base outside the gene matches. Germline V gives CDR1 LGHNA, CDR2 YSLEER. This CDR3 has 16 residues. DNA for the CDR3: TGCGCCAGCAGCCAAGAAGGACTAGCGGGGTACAATGAGCAGTTCTTC. It encodes CASSQEGLAGYNEQFF.

CDR3 amino acids: CASSSGLRGYTF. CDR3 in DNA: TGCGCCAGCAGCTCGGGACTTCGGGGCTACACCTTC. The chain recombines TRBV4-1 with TRBJ1-2; D perhaps matches TRBD1 (5 bases). The CDR3 contains 12 residues. V dropped 5 bases and J dropped 8 bases, with 12 bases sitting between them. From germline, CDR1 is MGHRA and CDR2 YSYEKL.

This rearrangement joins TRBV7-9 to TRBJ1-2, with D possibly TRBD1 on 5 matching bases. Trimming left V 0 bases short and J 8 bases short, with 13 bases between. CDR3 size: 14 residues. CDR1 is SEHNR, CDR2 FQNEAQ, per germline (reference sequence). The CDR3 sequence: CASSLAVGGSGYTF. The CDR3, as DNA: TGTGCCAGCAGCTTAGCGGTCGGGGGAAGCGGCTACACCTTC.